These T cell receptor beta chains were read from a single sample in a study of blood T cells in healthy people across ages. TCRdb called the 5' RACE reads again in MiXCR, with one record for every CDR3 protein. The sample lists over 1,200,000 distinct CDR3 sequences, approximately 60% occurring once. Sequencing was performed on blood. The origin of the receptors is a man younger than 30 in good health. Both conserved end residues are part of each CDR3. The D gene is left open where the match is weak. Clone size is not always given. Where it is, it says once, few, many or a class for expanded clones.

V gene: TRBV5-1
J gene: TRBJ2-5
clone size: few
D gene: TRBD2
CDR3 DNA: TGCGCCAGCAGCTTGGAACTAGCGGCCCAAGAGACCCAGTACTTC
CDR3 protein: CASSLELAAQETQYF

V gene: TRBV7-9
J gene: TRBJ2-3
clone size: few
D gene: .
CDR3 DNA: TGTGCCAGCAGTTTGGGGGGGCTTACAGATACGCAGTATTTT
CDR3 protein: CASSLGGLTDTQYF

V gene: TRBV15
J gene: TRBJ1-5
clone size: .
D gene: .
CDR3 DNA: TGTGCCACCAGCAGAGATCGAAGGAATCGGCCCCAGCATTTT
CDR3 protein: CATSRDRRNRPQHF

V gene: TRBV5-1
J gene: TRBJ2-7
clone size: .
D gene: .
CDR3 DNA: TGCGCCAGCAGCGGCCAGGGAGGAGGCTACGAGCAGTACTTC
CDR3 protein: CASSGQGGGYEQYF

V gene: TRBV29-1
J gene: TRBJ2-1
clone size: few
D gene: .
CDR3 DNA: TGCAGCGTTGACGGGGGAAGTCGAGCCTACAATGAGCAGTTCTTC
CDR3 protein: CSVDGGSRAYNEQFF

V gene: TRBV27
J gene: TRBJ2-3
clone size: .
D gene: .
CDR3 DNA: TGTGCCAGCAGTTTAAGTGGGAGCGGTGTCACAGATACGCAGTATTTT
CDR3 protein: CASSLSGSGVTDTQYF

V gene: TRBV5-6
J gene: TRBJ2-7
clone size: .
D gene: .
CDR3 DNA: TGTGCCAGCACCTCTAGCATCGCCCACGAGCAGTACTTC
CDR3 protein: CASTSSIAHEQYF

V gene: TRBV11-2
J gene: TRBJ1-4
clone size: .
D gene: .
CDR3 DNA: TGTGCCAGCAGCTTAGAGACAGCCCCAGGGGAAAAACTGTTTTTT
CDR3 protein: CASSLETAPGEKLFF

V gene: TRBV24-1
J gene: TRBJ2-1
clone size: .
D gene: .
CDR3 DNA: TGTGCCACCCGGGACCCTTGGGACAATGAGCAGTTCTTC
CDR3 protein: CATRDPWDNEQFF

V gene: TRBV11-2
J gene: TRBJ2-3
clone size: once
D gene: .
CDR3 DNA: TGTGCCAGCAGCAAGGAGGCGGTTCTTAGCACAGATACGCAGTATTTT
CDR3 protein: CASSKEAVLSTDTQYF

V gene: TRBV20-1
J gene: TRBJ1-5
clone size: .
D gene: .
CDR3 DNA: TGCAGTGCTAGAACTCAGGAGGGGAATCAGCCCCAGCATTTT
CDR3 protein: CSARTQEGNQPQHF

V gene: TRBV6-5
J gene: TRBJ2-3
clone size: .
D gene: TRBD2
CDR3 DNA: TGTGCCAGCAGATTCCCTAGCGGTTCAGATACGCAGTATTTT
CDR3 protein: CASRFPSGSDTQYF

V gene: TRBV11-2
J gene: TRBJ2-7
clone size: .
D gene: TRBD1
CDR3 DNA: TGTGCCAGCAGTTTTGGACAGGCCCCGGGGTACGAGCAGTACTTC
CDR3 protein: CASSFGQAPGYEQYF

V gene: TRBV12-5
J gene: TRBJ2-1
clone size: .
D gene: .
CDR3 DNA: TGTGCTAGTGGTTTGGTACGGGGGCGGCTAGCTCTTGGTGAGCAGTTCTTC
CDR3 protein: CASGLVRGRLALGEQFF

V gene: TRBV12-3/TRBV12-4
J gene: TRBJ2-3
clone size: few
D gene: TRBD2
CDR3 DNA: TGTGCCAGCAGTTTCCGTTGGGTCCGGCGGGGGGGTCGCACAGATACGCAGTATTTT
CDR3 protein: CASSFRWVRRGGRTDTQYF

V gene: TRBV20-1
J gene: TRBJ2-5
clone size: few
D gene: TRBD1
CDR3 DNA: TGCAGTGCAGCTGGACAGGGAGAGACCCAGTACTTC
CDR3 protein: CSAAGQGETQYF

V gene: TRBV13
J gene: TRBJ2-1
clone size: .
D gene: .
CDR3 DNA: TGTGCCAGCAGATTGGGGTCCTACAATGAGCAGTTCTTC
CDR3 protein: CASRLGSYNEQFF

V gene: TRBV6-1
J gene: TRBJ1-1
clone size: .
D gene: .
CDR3 DNA: TGTGCCAGCAGTCTCGACTCGGGCAACACTGAAGCTTTCTTT
CDR3 protein: CASSLDSGNTEAFF

V gene: TRBV24-1
J gene: TRBJ1-5
clone size: .
D gene: .
CDR3 DNA: TGTGCCACCAGTGATAACTTAAGCAATCAGCCCCAGCATTTT
CDR3 protein: CATSDNLSNQPQHF

V gene: TRBV6-5
J gene: TRBJ2-7
clone size: few
D gene: TRBD1
CDR3 DNA: TGTGCCAGCAGTTACTCGGGACAGGCGGTTTACGAGCAGTACTTC
CDR3 protein: CASSYSGQAVYEQYF

V gene: TRBV4-1
J gene: TRBJ1-1
clone size: .
D gene: .
CDR3 DNA: TGCGCCAGCAGCCAGCCCACCGTTCGGAACACTGAAGCTTTCTTT
CDR3 protein: CASSQPTVRNTEAFF

V gene: TRBV12-3/TRBV12-4
J gene: TRBJ2-1
clone size: .
D gene: TRBD2
CDR3 DNA: TGTGCCAGCAGTCTAGAACCTAGCGGGAGCAATGAGCAGTTCTTC
CDR3 protein: CASSLEPSGSNEQFF

V gene: TRBV27
J gene: TRBJ2-3
clone size: .
D gene: TRBD1
CDR3 DNA: TGTGCCAGCAACCGCCAGGGGGTGGGCACAGATACGCAGTATTTT
CDR3 protein: CASNRQGVGTDTQYF

V gene: TRBV27
J gene: TRBJ2-1
clone size: .
D gene: TRBD2
CDR3 DNA: TGTGCCAGCAGTTCCGGGACTAGCGGGATCAATGAGCAGTTCTTC
CDR3 protein: CASSSGTSGINEQFF

V gene: TRBV20-1
J gene: TRBJ2-7
clone size: few
D gene: .
CDR3 DNA: TGCAGTGCCGGGACTCCCTGGTCCCCGGACGAGCAGTACTTC
CDR3 protein: CSAGTPWSPDEQYF

V gene: TRBV4-3
J gene: TRBJ2-5
clone size: few
D gene: .
CDR3 DNA: TGCGCCAGCAGCCAAGAGAGGGTAGAGACCCAGTACTTC
CDR3 protein: CASSQERVETQYF

V gene: TRBV12-3/TRBV12-4
J gene: TRBJ2-2
clone size: .
D gene: .
CDR3 DNA: TGTGCCAGCAGCGATGGGACATCGAACACCGGGGAGCTGTTTTTT
CDR3 protein: CASSDGTSNTGELFF

V gene: TRBV27
J gene: TRBJ2-7
clone size: .
D gene: .
CDR3 DNA: TGTGCCAGCAATAACGCCCCGGGAGTCGCTTTGTACGAGCAGTACTTC
CDR3 protein: CASNNAPGVALYEQYF

V gene: TRBV3-1
J gene: TRBJ2-5
clone size: .
D gene: TRBD2
CDR3 DNA: TGTGCCAGCAGCCATCATAGCGGGGGCGGGGAGACCCAGTACTTC
CDR3 protein: CASSHHSGGGETQYF

V gene: TRBV25-1
J gene: TRBJ1-4
clone size: .
D gene: .
CDR3 DNA: TGTGCCAGCAGTGAATTAAAGGTGTCGGCTGAAAAACTGTTTTTT
CDR3 protein: CASSELKVSAEKLFF

V gene: TRBV7-2
J gene: TRBJ2-3
clone size: few
D gene: .
CDR3 DNA: TGTGCCAGCAGCTTATCCCTAGCTTTAGATACGCAGTATTTT
CDR3 protein: CASSLSLALDTQYF

V gene: TRBV20-1
J gene: TRBJ2-3
clone size: few
D gene: .
CDR3 DNA: TGCAGTGCTAGGGACAGGACTAGCTGGGATCCAGATACGCAGTATTTT
CDR3 protein: CSARDRTSWDPDTQYF

V gene: TRBV6-2/TRBV6-3
J gene: TRBJ2-3
clone size: .
D gene: .
CDR3 DNA: TGTGCCAGCAGTTACCAGGGGATCACAGATACGCAGTATTTT
CDR3 protein: CASSYQGITDTQYF

V gene: TRBV10-3
J gene: TRBJ2-3
clone size: few
D gene: .
CDR3 DNA: TGTGCCATCAGTGATCTAGCGTTAGCTAGCACAGATACGCAGTATTTT
CDR3 protein: CAISDLALASTDTQYF

V gene: TRBV2
J gene: TRBJ2-1
clone size: .
D gene: .
CDR3 DNA: TGTGCCAGTTCCGTCACGGACACGCTTTACAATGAGCAGTTCTTC
CDR3 protein: CASSVTDTLYNEQFF

V gene: TRBV10-3
J gene: TRBJ2-1
clone size: few
D gene: .
CDR3 DNA: TGTGCCATCAGTGTACAGGCCCAATACAATGAGCAGTTCTTC
CDR3 protein: CAISVQAQYNEQFF

V gene: TRBV16
J gene: TRBJ2-7
clone size: .
D gene: .
CDR3 DNA: TGTGCCAGCAGCCTGGCACCGAGGAGCCCCGAGCAGTACTTC
CDR3 protein: CASSLAPRSPEQYF

V gene: TRBV4-3
J gene: TRBJ1-6
clone size: .
D gene: .
CDR3 DNA: TGCGCCAGCAGCCAAGAGACGGAACCCAATTCACCCCTCCACTTT
CDR3 protein: CASSQETEPNSPLHF

V gene: TRBV7-2
J gene: TRBJ2-7
clone size: few
D gene: .
CDR3 DNA: TGTGCCAGCAGCTTAGGGAACAGGGACTACGAGCAGTACTTC
CDR3 protein: CASSLGNRDYEQYF

V gene: TRBV7-2
J gene: TRBJ1-5
clone size: few
D gene: .
CDR3 DNA: TGTGCCAGCAGCGGGACGGGGCTTCAGCCCCAGCATTTT
CDR3 protein: CASSGTGLQPQHF